The clone carrying this T cell receptor (beta chain) was seen a handful of times. The antigen remains undetermined. A second PCR of 7 to 11 cycles used a sample-barcoded 5' primer and a J-beta primer mix. TCRdb re-analysed the 5' RACE reads in MiXCR, keeping a single row per CDR3 protein. Of about 630,000 distinct CDR3 sequences listed, around 21% are singletons. Germline CDR1 is MNHNY and CDR2 is SVGAGI (reference sequence). The CDR3 runs to 13 residues. V shed 5 bases, J shed 8 bases, and the junction held 8 bases outside the gene matches. The data were obtained in a study of blood T cells in healthy people across ages. Study-level results: Estimates drawn from one million T cells were deemed to understate diversity. In older individuals, TCR beta diversity per million T cells was lower, falling roughly linearly with age.

The receptor was isolated from a man between 65 and 85 years old in good health. This sequence joins TRBV6-6 and TRBJ1-2, with TRBD1 matching over 7 bases. Sequencing was done on a sample of blood. The CDR3, as DNA: TGTGCCAGCAGTGGTAATACAGGGGTAGGCTACACCTTC. Protein sequence: CASSGNTGVGYTF.